These 12 T cell receptor beta chains were sequenced from one sample in a study of T cell repertoires and leukemia-associated antigens. TCRdb recomputed calls from the 5' RACE reads with MiXCR, one row per CDR3 protein. The data show about 10,000 distinct CDR3 sequences, approximately 43% seen once. Their target antigens are unknown. The sequenced material came from CD3+ T cells sorted from blood and cultured. These receptor sequences come from a female donor in good health.

This clonotype has just a few counts. This chain connects TRBV20-1 to TRBJ2-5; 8 bases line up with TRBD2. Germline V gene data show CDR1 as DFQATT and CDR2 as SNEGSKA (reference sequence). The CDR3 is 16 residues long. V was clipped by 4 bases and J by 10 bases; unmatched bases: 20. CDR3 sequence: CSAKEGSGDAGADQYF. The CDR3 DNA sequence: TGCAGTGCTAAGGAGGGTAGCGGGGACGCGGGGGCGGACCAGTACTTC.

This clonotype was seen a few times. This chain links TRBV12-3 or TRBV12-4 with TRBJ2-7; possible D gene TRBD2, 6 bases. This CDR3 comprises 14 residues. V was trimmed by 3 bases and J by 5 bases, leaving 14 bases between them. Here the CDR3 DNA reads TGTGCCAGCAGTTTGGGGGGACTGGGAGACGAGCAGTACTTC. Amino acid sequence: CASSLGGLGDEQYF.

This clonotype has more than one count but fewer than ten. The chain combines TRBV18 with TRBJ2-2; no clear D. The CDR3 is made up of 12 amino acids. The germline V gene encodes CDR1 KGHSH and CDR2 LQKENI. V lost 2 bases to trimming and J lost 6 bases, with 4 bases between them. The CDR3 DNA is TGTGCCAGCTCACCAAGATCCGGGGAGCTGTTTTTT. Translated, it gives CASSPRSGELFF.

By sample share, this clonotype is medium-sized. The chain recombines TRBV27 with TRBJ2-7; a possible D gene is TRBD1 (5 bases). Germline lookup yields CDR1 MNHEY and CDR2 SMNVEV (reference sequence). The CDR3 extends over 10 amino acids. The V end lost 9 bases, the J end lost 3 bases, and 6 bases lay between the germline ends. The CDR3 sequence is CARGDYEQYF. CDR3 in DNA: TGTGCCAGAGGGGACTACGAGCAGTACTTC.

With regard to this clonotype: A read error may produce the germline difference seen at one junction end. This chain connects TRBV5-1 to TRBJ2-2; 9 bases agree with TRBD2. The CDR3 is 16 residues long. Germline V gene sequence: CDR1 SGHRS, CDR2 YFSETQ. CDR3 sequence: CASSTEGLANTGELVF. CDR3 DNA: TGCGCCAGCAGTACTGAGGGACTAGCTAACACCGGGGAGCTGGTTTTT.

The chain employs TRBV29-1 and TRBJ2-7, with 10 bases aligning to TRBD2. This CDR3 contains 14 residues. Looked up from germline, CDR1 is SQVTM and CDR2 is ANQGSEA. J was trimmed by 3 bases and V by 6 bases; bases with no gene match: 8. The CDR3 DNA reads as TGCAGCGTGTTGGCGGCTAGCGGGGGCTACGAGCAGTACTTC. Its translation is CSVLAASGGYEQYF.

This clonotype turned up a few times. This chain joins TRBV20-1 and TRBJ1-5; no clear D. This CDR3 contains 13 residues. Trimming left V 1 base short and J 3 bases short, with 7 bases between. Germline V gene sequence: CDR1 DFQATT, CDR2 SNEGSKA (reference sequence). This CDR3 reads CSARGGNNQPQHF. The CDR3 nucleotides read TGCAGTGCTAGAGGAGGGAACAATCAGCCCCAGCATTTT.

The V gene is TRBV20-1, the J gene TRBJ2-7; tentatively, D is TRBD1 (5 bases). V lost 7 bases and J lost 5, with 24 bases in between. CDR3 length: 15 amino acids. CDR1 and CDR2 (germline): DFQATT, SNEGSKA (reference sequence). The CDR3 region has the DNA TGCAGTGTTAGGTCGGTGGGGCCCCAACGGCACGAGCAGTACTTC. It codes for CSVRSVGPQRHEQYF.

Turning to this clonotype: At one of its ends the junction is not consistent with the germline gene, which may arise from a read error. The gene calls are TRBV3-1 and TRBJ1-3; TRBD1 matches 9 bases. The germline V gene has CDR1 LGHDT and CDR2 YNNKEL (reference sequence). The CDR3 spans 15 residues. The CDR3 loop is CAGSPGTGTGSTIYF. DNA of the CDR3: TGTGCCGGCAGCCCAGGGACAGGGACTGGAAGCACCATATATTTT.

Remarks on this clonotype: A much larger clone differs from this one at a single base, so this may be a read error. The CDR3 end shows no conserved phenylalanine or tryptophan, and so a read error is likely. This chain connects TRBV19 to TRBJ2-1; 9 bases map to TRBD1. CDR3 length equals 16 residues. Per germline, CDR1 LNHDA and CDR2 SQIVND (reference sequence). The trim removed 7 bases at V and 3 bases at J, leaving 10 bases unmatched. The CDR3 sequence is CASTETGGRIYNEQFL. The CDR3 region has the DNA TGTGCCAGTACCGAGACAGGGGGACGAATCTACAATGAGCAGTTCCTC.

This clonotype appeared many times. The J gene is TRBJ2-7, the V gene TRBV5-6; possibly TRBD2 for D (5 bases). V was clipped by 0 bases and J by 0 bases, with 10 bases between them. Per germline, CDR1 SGHDT and CDR2 YYEEEE. This CDR3 spans 15 amino acids. CDR3 sequence (DNA): TGTGCCAGCAGCTTGGGTCTAACTAGCTCCTACGAGCAGTACTTC. It codes for CASSLGLTSSYEQYF.

This clonotype was observed a few times. The CDR3 loop is CSVERVDTEAFF. CDR3 DNA sequence: TGCAGCGTTGAAAGGGTGGACACTGAAGCTTTCTTT. The chain carries TRBV29-1 and TRBJ1-1; no definite D call. This CDR3 comprises 12 residues. Trimming left V 2 bases short and J 3 bases short, with 7 bases between. CDR1 is SQVTM, CDR2 ANQGSEA, per germline.